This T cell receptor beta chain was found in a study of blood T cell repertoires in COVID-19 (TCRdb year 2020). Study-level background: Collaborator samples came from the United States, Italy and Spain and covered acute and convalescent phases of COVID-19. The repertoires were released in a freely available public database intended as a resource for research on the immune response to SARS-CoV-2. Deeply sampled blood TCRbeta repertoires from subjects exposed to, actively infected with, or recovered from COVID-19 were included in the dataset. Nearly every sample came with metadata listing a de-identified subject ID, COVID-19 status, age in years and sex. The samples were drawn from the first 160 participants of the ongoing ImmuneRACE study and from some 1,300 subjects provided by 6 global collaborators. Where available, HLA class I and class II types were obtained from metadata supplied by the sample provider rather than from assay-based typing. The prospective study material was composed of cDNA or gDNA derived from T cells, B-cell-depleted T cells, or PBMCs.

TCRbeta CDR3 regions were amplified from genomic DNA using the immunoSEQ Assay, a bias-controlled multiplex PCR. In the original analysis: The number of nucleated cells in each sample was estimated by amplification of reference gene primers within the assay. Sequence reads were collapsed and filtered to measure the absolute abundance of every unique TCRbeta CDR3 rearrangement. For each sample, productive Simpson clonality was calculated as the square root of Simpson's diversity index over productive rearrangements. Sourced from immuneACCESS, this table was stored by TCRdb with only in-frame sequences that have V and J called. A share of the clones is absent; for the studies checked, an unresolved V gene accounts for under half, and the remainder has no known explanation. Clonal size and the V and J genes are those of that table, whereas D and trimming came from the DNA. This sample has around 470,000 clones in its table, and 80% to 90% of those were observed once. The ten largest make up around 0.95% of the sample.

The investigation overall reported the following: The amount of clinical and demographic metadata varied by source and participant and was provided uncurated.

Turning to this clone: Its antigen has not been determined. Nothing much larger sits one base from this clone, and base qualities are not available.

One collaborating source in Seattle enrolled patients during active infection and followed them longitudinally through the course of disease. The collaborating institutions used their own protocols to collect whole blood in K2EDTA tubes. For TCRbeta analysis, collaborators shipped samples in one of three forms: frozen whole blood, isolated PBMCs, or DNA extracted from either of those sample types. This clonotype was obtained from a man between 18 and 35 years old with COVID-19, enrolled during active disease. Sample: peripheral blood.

Read as DNA, the sequence is TGTGCCAGCAGCCTCGAAGGACTAGCGGCTGGGGCCAACGTCCTGACTTTC. Its translation reads: CASSLEGLAAGANVLTF. The chain is made from TRBV7-8 and TRBJ2-6, with TRBD2 matching 10 junction bases. CDR1 and CDR2 are drawn from the germline V gene: SGHVS, FQNEAQ. V is cut back by 5 bases and J by 2 bases, with 6 bases in the junction unmatched. Including the terminal cysteine and phenylalanine, the CDR3 comprises 17 residues. CDR3 DNA is the only sequence kept; it has 51 bases, read in frame from the first base. With all but the CDR3 taken from the reference TRBV7-8 and TRBJ2-6 genes, the full variable domain is: GAGVSQSPRYKVAKRGQDVALRCDPISGHVSLFWYQQALGQGPEFLTYFQNEAQLDKSGLPSDRFFAERPEGSVSTLKIQRTQQEDSAVYLCASSLEGLAAGANVLTFGAGSRLTVL.